One TCR beta chain is described in this entry. The antigen is undetermined. This entry belongs to a study of monozygotic twins with cystic fibrosis. Study results and limitations: Co-twins had the most similar V usage for 13 of 16 pairs, J for 8.

The CDR3 sequence is 16 residues long. Trimming pared 2 bases from V and 0 bases from J, leaving 11 bases between. Germline CDR1 is MNHNY and CDR2 is SVGAGI (reference sequence). The table came from immunoSEQ multiplex PCR; TCRdb's copy has only in-frame clones and leaves some out. The repertoire consists of about 14,000 clones, with approximately 92% occurring once and the leading ten covering 9.3%. The TCR was taken from a girl aged 2-10 years with cystic fibrosis. The chain is built from TRBV6-6 and TRBJ1-3, with D tentatively TRBD1 (5 bases). Sequenced input: blood. CDR3 sequence: CASSYTVTVSGNTIYF. CDR3 bases: TGTGCCAGCAGTTACACAGTGACAGTCTCTGGAAACACCATATATTTT.